This T cell receptor (beta chain) derives from a study of shared clonotypes between healthy human individuals. Overall study findings and caveats: Generation of non-shared clonotypes was less probable than generation of clonotypes shared by all four donors.

Comments on this clone: The antigen remains unidentified.

This CDR3 is 15 amino acids long. From germline, CDR1 is SGHDT and CDR2 YYEEEE. The V segment lost 7 bases and the J segment 6 bases; nucleotides outside the gene matches: 14. Deep-level settings were used for running the assay. TCRdb's table, derived via immunoSEQ multiplex PCR, lists solely in-frame clones and lacks some. The sample shows around 2,000,000 clones, about 95% of them seen only once. Naivety among CD8 cells was defined by CD45RO negativity and positive CCR7 selection, thereby excluding terminally differentiated effector memory CD45RA+ cells. The donors, all of them Caucasian adults, lived in Nashville, Tennessee.

The clonotype comes from a man aged 18 to 30 in good health. Sequencing was carried out using naive CD8+ T cells sorted from blood. The chain joins TRBV5-6 to TRBJ2-7; 9 nucleotides agree with TRBD1. The CDR3 reads CASYREGQGIPEQYF. CDR3 nucleotides: TGTGCCAGCTACCGAGAAGGACAGGGGATTCCCGAGCAGTACTTC.